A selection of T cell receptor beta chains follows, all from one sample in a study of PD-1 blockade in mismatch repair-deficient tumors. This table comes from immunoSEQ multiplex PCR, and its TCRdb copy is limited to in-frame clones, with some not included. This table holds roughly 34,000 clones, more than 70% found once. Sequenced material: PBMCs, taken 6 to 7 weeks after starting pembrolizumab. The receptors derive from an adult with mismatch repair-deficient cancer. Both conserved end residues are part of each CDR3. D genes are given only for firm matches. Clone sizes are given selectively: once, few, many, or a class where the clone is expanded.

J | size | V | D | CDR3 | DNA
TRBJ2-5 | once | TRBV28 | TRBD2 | CASSTSWETQYF | TGTGCCAGCTCGACTAGCTGGGAGACCCAGTACTTC
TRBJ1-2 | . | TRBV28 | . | CASSLSASSGYTF | TGTGCCAGCAGTTTATCTGCGTCCTCAGGCTACACCTTC
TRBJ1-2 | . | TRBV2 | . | CASTRGGRYGYTF | TGTGCCAGCACCCGGGGGGGTCGCTATGGCTACACCTTC
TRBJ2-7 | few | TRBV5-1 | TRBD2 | CASGLAGPSYEQYF | TGCGCCAGCGGACTAGCGGGACCGTCCTACGAGCAGTACTTC
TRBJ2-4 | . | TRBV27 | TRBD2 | CASRRGLAAKNIQYF | TGTGCCAGCAGACGAGGACTAGCGGCCAAAAACATTCAGTACTTC
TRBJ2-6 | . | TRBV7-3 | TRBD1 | CASSLLGTGTGAQSGANVLTF | TGTGCCAGCAGCTTATTGGGCACGGGGACAGGGGCCCAATCTGGGGCCAACGTCCTGACTTTC
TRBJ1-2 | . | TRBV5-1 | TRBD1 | CASSFAGGDYGYTF | TGCGCCAGCTCGTTCGCAGGGGGCGACTATGGCTACACCTTC
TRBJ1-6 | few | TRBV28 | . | CASSLWEQGSPLHF | TGTGCCAGCAGTTTATGGGAGCAAGGTTCACCCCTCCACTTT
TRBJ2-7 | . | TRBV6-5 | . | CASSSQGGGEQYF | TGTGCCAGCAGTTCACAGGGAGGGGGAGAGCAGTACTTC
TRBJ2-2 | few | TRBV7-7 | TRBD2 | CASSAGLANTGELFF | TGTGCCAGCAGCGCTGGACTAGCGAACACCGGGGAGCTGTTTTTT
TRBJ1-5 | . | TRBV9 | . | CASSQQGANQPQHF | TGTGCCAGCAGCCAACAAGGGGCCAATCAGCCCCAGCATTTT
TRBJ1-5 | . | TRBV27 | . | CASSPLGGLSNQPQHF | TGTGCCAGCAGTCCATTGGGGGGTTTGAGCAATCAGCCCCAGCATTTT
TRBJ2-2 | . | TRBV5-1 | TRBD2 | CASSSTSGRSGELFF | TGCGCCAGCAGTTCGACTAGCGGGAGATCCGGGGAGCTGTTTTTT
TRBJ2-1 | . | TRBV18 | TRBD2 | CASSPGTSGRNEQFF | TGTGCCAGCTCACCCGGGACTAGCGGGAGAAATGAGCAGTTCTTC
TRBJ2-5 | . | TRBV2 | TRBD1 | CASSKTGQETQYF | TGTGCCAGCAGCAAGACAGGGCAAGAGACCCAGTACTTC
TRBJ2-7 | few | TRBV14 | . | CASSQYGSGSYEQYF | TGTGCCAGCAGCCAGTACGGGAGCGGCTCCTACGAGCAGTACTTC
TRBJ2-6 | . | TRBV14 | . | CASSHAYSGANVLTF | TGTGCCAGCAGCCACGCCTACTCTGGGGCCAACGTCCTGACTTTC
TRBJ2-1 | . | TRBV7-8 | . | CASSLEGVNSYNEQFF | TGTGCCAGCAGCTTAGAGGGGGTAAACTCCTACAATGAGCAGTTCTTC
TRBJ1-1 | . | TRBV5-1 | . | CASSLKLGREVNAFF | TGCGCCAGCAGCTTGAAGTTAGGCAGGGAGGTGAACGCTTTCTTT
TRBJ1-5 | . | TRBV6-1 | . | CASNFFPEPQHF | TGTGCCAGCAATTTTTTCCCAGAGCCCCAGCATTTT
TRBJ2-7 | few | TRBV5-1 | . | CASSLPSSYEQYF | TGCGCCAGCAGCTTACCTAGCTCCTACGAGCAGTACTTC
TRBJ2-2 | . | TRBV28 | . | CASMGRRWAGELFF | TGTGCCAGCATGGGTAGGAGGTGGGCCGGGGAGCTGTTTTTT